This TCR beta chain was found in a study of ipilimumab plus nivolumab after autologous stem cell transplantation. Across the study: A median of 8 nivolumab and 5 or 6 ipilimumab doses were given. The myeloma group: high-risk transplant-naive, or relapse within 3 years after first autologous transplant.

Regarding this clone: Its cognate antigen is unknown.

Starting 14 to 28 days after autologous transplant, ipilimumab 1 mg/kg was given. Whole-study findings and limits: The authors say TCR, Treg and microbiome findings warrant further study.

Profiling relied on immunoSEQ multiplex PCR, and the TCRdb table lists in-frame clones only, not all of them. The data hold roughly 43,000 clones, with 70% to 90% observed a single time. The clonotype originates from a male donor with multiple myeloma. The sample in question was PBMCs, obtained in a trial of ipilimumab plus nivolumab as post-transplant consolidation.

The CDR3 region is CASSFQGDTEAFF. In DNA, the CDR3 is TGTGCCAGCAGCTTTCAGGGTGACACTGAAGCTTTCTTT. This sequence joins TRBV5-5 and TRBJ1-1, with a tentative D call TRBD1 (5 bases). The CDR3 consists of 13 residues. V was pared by 2 bases and J by 3 bases, with 8 bases between. CDR1 is SGHKS, CDR2 YYEKEE, per germline (reference sequence).